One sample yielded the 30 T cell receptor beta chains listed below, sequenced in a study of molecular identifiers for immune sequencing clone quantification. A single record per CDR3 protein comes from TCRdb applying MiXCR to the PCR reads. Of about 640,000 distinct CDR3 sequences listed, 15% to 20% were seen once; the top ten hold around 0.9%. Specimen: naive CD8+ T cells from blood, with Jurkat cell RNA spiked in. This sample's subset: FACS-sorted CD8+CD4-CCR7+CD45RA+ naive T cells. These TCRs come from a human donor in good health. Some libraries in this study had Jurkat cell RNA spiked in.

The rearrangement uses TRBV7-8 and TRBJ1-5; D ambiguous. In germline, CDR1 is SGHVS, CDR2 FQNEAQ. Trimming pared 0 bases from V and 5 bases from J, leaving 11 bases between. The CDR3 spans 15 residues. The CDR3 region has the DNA TGTGCCAGCAGCTTAGCGGAAGGGAGTGATCAGCCCCAGCATTTT. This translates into CASSLAEGSDQPQHF.

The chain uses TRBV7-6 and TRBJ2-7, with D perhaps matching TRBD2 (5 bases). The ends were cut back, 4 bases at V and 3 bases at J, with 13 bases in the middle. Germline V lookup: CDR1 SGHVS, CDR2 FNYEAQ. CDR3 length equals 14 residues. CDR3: CASSSTGYGYEQYF. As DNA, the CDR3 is TGTGCCAGCAGCTCAACGGGGTACGGCTACGAGCAGTACTTC.

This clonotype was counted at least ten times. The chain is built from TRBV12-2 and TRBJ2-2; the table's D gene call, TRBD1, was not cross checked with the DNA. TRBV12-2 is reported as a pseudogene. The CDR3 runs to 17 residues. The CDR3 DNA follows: TGTGCAAGTCGCTTAGATGTGGGGGCGCTCGACACCGGGGAGCTGTTTTTT. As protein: CASRLDVGALDTGELFF.

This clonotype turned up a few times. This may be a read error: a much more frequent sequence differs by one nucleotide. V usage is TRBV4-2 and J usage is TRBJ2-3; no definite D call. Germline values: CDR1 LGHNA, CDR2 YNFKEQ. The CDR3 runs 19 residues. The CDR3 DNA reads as TGTGCCGGCAGCCAAGATTCCGTACAAACCCTTTACGCCGCAGATACGCAGTATTTT. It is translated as CAGSQDSVQTLYAADTQYF.

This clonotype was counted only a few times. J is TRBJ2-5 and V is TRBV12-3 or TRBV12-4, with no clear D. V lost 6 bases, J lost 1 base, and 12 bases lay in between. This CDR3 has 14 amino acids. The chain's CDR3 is CASSHYTSQETQYF. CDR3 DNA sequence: TGTGCCAGCAGCCACTACACGAGCCAAGAGACCCAGTACTTC.

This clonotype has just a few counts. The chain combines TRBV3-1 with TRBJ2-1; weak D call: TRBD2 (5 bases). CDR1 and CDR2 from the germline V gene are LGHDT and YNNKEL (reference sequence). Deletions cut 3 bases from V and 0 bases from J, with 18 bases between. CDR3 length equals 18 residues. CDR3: CASSQTVRGKSSYNEQFF. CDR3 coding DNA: TGTGCCAGCAGCCAGACCGTCCGGGGTAAGAGCTCCTACAATGAGCAGTTCTTC.

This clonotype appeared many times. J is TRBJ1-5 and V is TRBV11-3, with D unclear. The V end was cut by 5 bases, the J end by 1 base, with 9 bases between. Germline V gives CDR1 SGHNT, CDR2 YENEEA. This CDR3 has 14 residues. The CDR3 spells CASSRIRSNQPQHF. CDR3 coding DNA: TGTGCCAGCAGCCGCATTAGGAGCAATCAGCCCCAGCATTTT.

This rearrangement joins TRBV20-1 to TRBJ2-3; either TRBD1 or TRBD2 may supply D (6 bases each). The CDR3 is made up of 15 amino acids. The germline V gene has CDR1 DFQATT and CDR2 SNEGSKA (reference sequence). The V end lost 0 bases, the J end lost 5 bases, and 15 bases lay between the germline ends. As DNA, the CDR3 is TGCAGTGCTAGAGATTTCCGGGGGCGCTTAGATACGCAGTATTTT. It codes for CSARDFRGRLDTQYF.

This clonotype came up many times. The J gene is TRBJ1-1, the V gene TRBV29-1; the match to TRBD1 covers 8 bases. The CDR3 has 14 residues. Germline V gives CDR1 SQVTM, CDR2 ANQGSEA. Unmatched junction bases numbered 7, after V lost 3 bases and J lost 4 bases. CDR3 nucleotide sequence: TGCAGCGTTGAGAGGGCAGGGGGCGTCACTGAAGCTTTCTTT. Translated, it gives CSVERAGGVTEAFF.

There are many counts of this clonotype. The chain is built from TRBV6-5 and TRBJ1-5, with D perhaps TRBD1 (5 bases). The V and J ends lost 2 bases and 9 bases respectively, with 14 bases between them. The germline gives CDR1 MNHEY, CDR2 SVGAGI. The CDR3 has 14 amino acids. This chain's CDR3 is CASSYGAGAGPQHF. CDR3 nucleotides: TGTGCCAGCAGTTACGGGGCGGGCGCTGGGCCCCAGCATTTT.

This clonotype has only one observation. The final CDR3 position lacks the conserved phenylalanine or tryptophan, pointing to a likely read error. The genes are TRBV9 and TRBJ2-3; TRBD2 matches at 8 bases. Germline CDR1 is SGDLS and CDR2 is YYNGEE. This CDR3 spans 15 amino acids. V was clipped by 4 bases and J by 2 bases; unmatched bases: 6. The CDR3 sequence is CASSPGGGPTDTQYL. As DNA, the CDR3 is TGTGCCAGCAGCCCTGGCGGGGGGCCCACAGATACGCAGTATCTT.

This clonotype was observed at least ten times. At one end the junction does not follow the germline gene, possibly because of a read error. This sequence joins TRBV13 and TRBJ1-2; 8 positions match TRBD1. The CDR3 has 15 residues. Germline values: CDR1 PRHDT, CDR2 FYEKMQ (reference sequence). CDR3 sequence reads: CASSLGQGAGYGYTF. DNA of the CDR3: TGCGCCAGCAGCTTGGGGCAGGGGGCAGGGTATGGCTACACCTTC.

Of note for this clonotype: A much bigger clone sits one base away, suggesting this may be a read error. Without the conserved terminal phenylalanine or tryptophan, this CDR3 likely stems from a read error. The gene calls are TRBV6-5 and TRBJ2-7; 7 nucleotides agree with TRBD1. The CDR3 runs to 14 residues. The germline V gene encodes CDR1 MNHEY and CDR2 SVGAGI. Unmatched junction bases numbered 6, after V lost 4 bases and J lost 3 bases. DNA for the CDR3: TGTGCCAGCAGTTTCCGGACAGGATTCTACGAGCAGTACTCC. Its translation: CASSFRTGFYEQYS.

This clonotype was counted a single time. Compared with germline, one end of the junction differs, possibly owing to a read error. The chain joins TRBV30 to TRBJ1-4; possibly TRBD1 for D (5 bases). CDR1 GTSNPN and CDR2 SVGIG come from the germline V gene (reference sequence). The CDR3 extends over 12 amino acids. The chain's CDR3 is CAWNYGAEELFF. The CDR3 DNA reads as TGTGCCTGGAATTACGGGGCTGAAGAACTGTTTTTT. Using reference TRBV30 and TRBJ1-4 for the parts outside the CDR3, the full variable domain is SQTIHQWPATLVQPVGSPLSLECTVEGTSNPNLYWYRQAAGRGLQLLFYSVGIGQISSEVPQNLSASRPQDRQFILSSKKLLLSDSGFYLCAWNYGAEELFFGSGTQLSVL.

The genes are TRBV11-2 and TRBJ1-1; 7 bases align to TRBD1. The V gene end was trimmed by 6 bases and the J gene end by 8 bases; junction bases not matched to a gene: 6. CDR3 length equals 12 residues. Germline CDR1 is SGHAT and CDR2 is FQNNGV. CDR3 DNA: TGTGCCAGCAGGCAGGGGGGAATCGAAGCTTTCTTT. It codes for CASRQGGIEAFF.

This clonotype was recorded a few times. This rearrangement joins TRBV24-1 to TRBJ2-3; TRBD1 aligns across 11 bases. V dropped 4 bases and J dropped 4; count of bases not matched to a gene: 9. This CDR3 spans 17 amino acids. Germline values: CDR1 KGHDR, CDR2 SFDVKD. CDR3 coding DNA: TGTGCCACCAGTGAAGATCCGGGACAGGGGGTTTCAGATACGCAGTATTTT. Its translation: CATSEDPGQGVSDTQYF.

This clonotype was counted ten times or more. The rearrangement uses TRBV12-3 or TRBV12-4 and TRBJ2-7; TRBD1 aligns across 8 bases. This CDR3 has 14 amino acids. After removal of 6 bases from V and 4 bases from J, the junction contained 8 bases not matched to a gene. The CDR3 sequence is CASSSGGVSYEQYF. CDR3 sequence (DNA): TGTGCCAGCAGCTCAGGGGGCGTTTCTTACGAGCAGTACTTC.

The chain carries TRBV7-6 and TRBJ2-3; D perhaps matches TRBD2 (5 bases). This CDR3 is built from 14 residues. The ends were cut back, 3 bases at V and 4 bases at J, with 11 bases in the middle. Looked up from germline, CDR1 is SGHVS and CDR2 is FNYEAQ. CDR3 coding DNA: TGTGCCAGCAGCTTTCAGCGGTTCCCAGATACGCAGTATTTT. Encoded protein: CASSFQRFPDTQYF.

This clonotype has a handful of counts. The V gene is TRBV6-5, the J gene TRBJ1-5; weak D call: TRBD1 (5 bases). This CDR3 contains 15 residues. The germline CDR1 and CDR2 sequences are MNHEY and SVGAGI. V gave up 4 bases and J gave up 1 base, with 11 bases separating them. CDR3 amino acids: CASSLWGGSNQPQHF. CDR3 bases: TGTGCCAGCAGTTTGTGGGGCGGAAGCAATCAGCCCCAGCATTTT.

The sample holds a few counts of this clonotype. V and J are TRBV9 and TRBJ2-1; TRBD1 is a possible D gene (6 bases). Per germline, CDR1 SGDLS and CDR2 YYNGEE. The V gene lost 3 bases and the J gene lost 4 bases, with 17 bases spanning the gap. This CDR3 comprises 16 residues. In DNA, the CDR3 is TGTGCCAGCAGCGGGGGACCCGGGACAAAGTACAATGAGCAGTTCTTC. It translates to CASSGGPGTKYNEQFF.

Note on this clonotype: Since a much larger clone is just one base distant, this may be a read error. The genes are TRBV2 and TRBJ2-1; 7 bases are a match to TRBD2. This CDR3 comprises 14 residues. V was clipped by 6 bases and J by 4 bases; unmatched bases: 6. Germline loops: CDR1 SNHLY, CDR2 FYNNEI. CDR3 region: CASSRDYPYNEQFF. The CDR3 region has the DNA TGTGCCAGCAGCCGGGACTACCCTTACAATGAGCAGTTCTTC.

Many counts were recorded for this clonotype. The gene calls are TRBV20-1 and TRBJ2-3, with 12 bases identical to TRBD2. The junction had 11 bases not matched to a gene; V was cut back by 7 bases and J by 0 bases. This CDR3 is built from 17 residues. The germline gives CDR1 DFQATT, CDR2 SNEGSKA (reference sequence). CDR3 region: CSVALAGGPVSTDTQYF. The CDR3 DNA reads TGCAGTGTTGCCCTAGCGGGAGGGCCTGTAAGCACAGATACGCAGTATTTT.

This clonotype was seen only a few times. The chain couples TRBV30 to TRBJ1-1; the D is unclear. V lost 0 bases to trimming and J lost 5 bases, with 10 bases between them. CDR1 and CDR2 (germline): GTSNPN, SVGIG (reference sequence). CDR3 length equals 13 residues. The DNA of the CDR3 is TGTGCCTGGAGTGTACTCGGGTGGACTGAAGCTTTCTTT. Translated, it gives CAWSVLGWTEAFF.

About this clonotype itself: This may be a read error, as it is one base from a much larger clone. The CDR3 loop reads CANSYSPSTGHTEAFF. CDR3 in DNA: TGTGCCAACAGTTACTCGCCCTCGACAGGGCATACTGAAGCTTTCTTT. V gene TRBV6-5 combines with J gene TRBJ1-1; TRBD1 matches 7 bases. Germline V gene sequence: CDR1 MNHEY, CDR2 SVGAGI. This CDR3 is 16 amino acids long.

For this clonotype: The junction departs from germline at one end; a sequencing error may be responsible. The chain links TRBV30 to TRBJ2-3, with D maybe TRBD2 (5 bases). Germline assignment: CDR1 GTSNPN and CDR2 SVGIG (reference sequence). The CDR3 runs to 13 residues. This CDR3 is CAWSAASIDTQYF. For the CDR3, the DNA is TGTGCCTGGAGTGCAGCTAGCATAGATACGCAGTATTTT.

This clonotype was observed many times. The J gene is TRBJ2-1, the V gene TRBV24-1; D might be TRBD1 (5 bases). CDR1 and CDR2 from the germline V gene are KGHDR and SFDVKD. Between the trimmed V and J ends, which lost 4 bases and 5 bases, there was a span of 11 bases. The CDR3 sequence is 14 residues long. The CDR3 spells CATSEWTQNNEQFF. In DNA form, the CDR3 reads TGTGCCACCAGTGAGTGGACACAGAACAATGAGCAGTTCTTC.

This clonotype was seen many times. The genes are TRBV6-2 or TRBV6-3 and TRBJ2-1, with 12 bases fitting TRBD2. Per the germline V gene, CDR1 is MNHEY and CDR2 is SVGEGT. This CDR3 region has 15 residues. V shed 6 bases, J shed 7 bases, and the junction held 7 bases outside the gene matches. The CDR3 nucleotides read TGTGCCAGCAGCCTACTAGCGGGAGGAGGTAATGAGCAGTTCTTC. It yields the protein CASSLLAGGGNEQFF.

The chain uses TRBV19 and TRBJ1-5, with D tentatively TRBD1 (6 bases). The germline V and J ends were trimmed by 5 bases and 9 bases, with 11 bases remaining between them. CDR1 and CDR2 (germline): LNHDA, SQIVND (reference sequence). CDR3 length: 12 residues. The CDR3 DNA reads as TGTGCCAGTAGTCTACAGGGCCCGCCCCAGCATTTT. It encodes CASSLQGPPQHF.

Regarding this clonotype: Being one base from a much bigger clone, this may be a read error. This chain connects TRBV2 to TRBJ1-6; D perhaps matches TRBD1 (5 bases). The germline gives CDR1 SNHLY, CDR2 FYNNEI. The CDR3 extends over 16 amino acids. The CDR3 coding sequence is TGTGCCAGCAGTGGCAGCCGGGACTCCTATAATTCACCCCTCCGCTTT. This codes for CASSGSRDSYNSPLRF.

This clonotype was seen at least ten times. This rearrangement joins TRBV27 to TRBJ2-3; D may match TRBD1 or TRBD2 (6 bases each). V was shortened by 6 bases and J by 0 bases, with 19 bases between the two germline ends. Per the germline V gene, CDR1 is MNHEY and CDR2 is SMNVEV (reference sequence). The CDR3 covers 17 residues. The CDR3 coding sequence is TGTGCCAGCAGGGTAGGGGGGTGGAGCTCTAGCACAGATACGCAGTATTTT. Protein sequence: CASRVGGWSSSTDTQYF.